Detailed here is one TCR beta chain. Its antigen is not known. The V gene's germline CDR1 is SEHNR and CDR2 FQNEAQ (reference sequence). V was pared by 1 base and J by 1 base, with 9 bases between. The CDR3 extends over 15 amino acids. TCRdb reprocessed the 5' RACE reads with MiXCR, giving one entry per CDR3 protein. Of nearly 350,000 distinct CDR3 sequences in the sample, 7% to 9% are singletons; the top ten hold 17%. This record comes from a study of T cells after yellow fever vaccination. Findings of the study overall: Most clones from primary vaccination resurfaced after the booster (approximately 95% CD4, over 85% CD8).

V and J are TRBV7-9 and TRBJ2-3; D unclear. The sequences come from PBMCs, collected approximately 40 days after the first yellow fever vaccination. This sequence originates from a man younger than 30 who received the YFV17D yellow fever vaccine. The CDR3 DNA sequence: TGTGCCAGCAGCTTAGTCGCGCTACGCACAGATACGCAGTATTTT. Its protein product is CASSLVALRTDTQYF.